The present TCR beta chain was sequenced within a study of CD8 T cells in Susac syndrome (dated by TCRdb to the late 2010s). For the study in its entirety: The study used repertoire sequencing to test whether antigen drove CD8+ T cell activation and differentiation in Susac syndrome.

The germline V gene gives CDR1 as SQVTM and CDR2 as ANQGSEA. V and J are trimmed by 1 base and 5 bases, and the gene matches miss 17 bases of the junction. The CDR3 holds 18 amino acids from the cysteine to the phenylalanine. The only DNA kept is the CDR3, 54 bases in frame from the first base. RNA was extracted with the RNeasy kit and about 0.5 to 1 ug was reverse transcribed using random hexamers. The immunoSEQ multiplex PCR assay, covering 54 Vbeta and 13 Jbeta segments, was used to amplify TCR beta CDR3 regions. Bias from PCR amplification was corrected by using a synthetic template baseline for primer optimization and for computational correction. In the authors' own workflow: Reads were annotated to V, D and J genes according to IMGT and were analyzed with immunoSEQ Analyzer, with only productive sequences retained. Clonality was computed as one minus Shannon entropy normalized by log2 of the number of productive unique sequences. For each patient and control, public and private clones were evaluated among the 100 most prevalent clones. A clone was defined as Susac-specific if it was absent from the healthy and MS cohorts, from about a thousand published viral clones and from other ImmuneACCESS disease sequences. The raw public data were reprocessed by TCRdb itself: fastp quality trimming at Q25, MiXCR clonotype calling, in-frame beta chains only. Rows are unified per CDR3 protein, each entry keeping the most common DNA and genes. V and J calls and clone size were set by TCRdb, not the authors. The sample table lists about 140,000 distinct CDR3 sequences, roughly 95% of them with a count of one. The top ten hold under 0.095% of the sample.

Peripheral blood CD8+ and CD4+ T cells from healthy donors, Susac syndrome patients and multiple sclerosis patients were profiled by high-throughput TCR beta sequencing. The healthy donors served as controls matched for age and sex. CD8+ TEMRA cells were enriched by FACS, while bulk CD8+ and CD4+ T cells were purified by magnetic negative isolation. Blood was collected in EDTA tubes and processed within 24 hours, with PBMCs isolated through density gradient centrifugation. PBMCs intended for TCR sequencing were cryopreserved in liquid nitrogen and thawed later in a water bath at 37 degrees C. Purity of sorted or isolated CD4+, CD8+ and CD8+ TEMRA cells was at least 90%. Paper-wide results and their limitations: The number of individuals in the TCR sequencing and HLA analysis was acknowledged as relatively small.

In regard to this clonotype: Its antigen is still unknown. No base quality values were provided; no much bigger clone lies one nucleotide off.

The origin of this receptor is a human donor in good health. This chain joins TRBV29-1 to TRBJ1-5, with 7 middle bases fitting TRBD1. Input material: CD4+ T cells from PBMCs. The sequence in DNA is TGCAGCGTTGAAGGCGTCAAAAGAGGGACAGTGGTTCATCAGCCCCAGCATTTT. It translates to CSVEGVKRGTVVHQPQHF.